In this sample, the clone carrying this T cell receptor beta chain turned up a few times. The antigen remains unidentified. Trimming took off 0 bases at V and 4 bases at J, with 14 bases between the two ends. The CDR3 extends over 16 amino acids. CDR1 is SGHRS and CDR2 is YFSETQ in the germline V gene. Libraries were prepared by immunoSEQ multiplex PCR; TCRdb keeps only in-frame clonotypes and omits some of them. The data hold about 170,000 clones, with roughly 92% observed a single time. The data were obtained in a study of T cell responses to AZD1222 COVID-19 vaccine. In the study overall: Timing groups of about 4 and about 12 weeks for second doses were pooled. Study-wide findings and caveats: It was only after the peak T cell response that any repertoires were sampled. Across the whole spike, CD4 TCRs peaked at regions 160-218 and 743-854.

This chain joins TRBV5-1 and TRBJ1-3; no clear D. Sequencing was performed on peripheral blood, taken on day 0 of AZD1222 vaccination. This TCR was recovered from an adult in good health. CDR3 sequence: CASSLGTGSLGNTIYF. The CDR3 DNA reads TGCGCCAGCAGCTTGGGTACCGGGTCTCTGGGAAACACCATATATTTT.